This T cell receptor beta chain appears in the sequencing data of a study of cytomegalovirus exposure and HLA in healthy donors. The PCR had 60 Vbeta and 13 Jbeta primers. The protocol was immunoSEQ multiplex PCR, while the TCRdb copy is restricted to in-frame clones and leaves out a portion. The sample holds 150,000 or so clones. V dropped 6 bases and J dropped 2; count of bases not matched to a gene: 6. The CDR3 totals 13 residues. CDR1 SQVTM and CDR2 ANQGSEA come from the germline V gene. Sequencing used PBMCs. The clonotype was recovered from a woman aged 60-75 years in good health and CMV-seronegative. The chain employs TRBV29-1 and TRBJ2-7; 8 bases are a match to TRBD1. In DNA form, the CDR3 reads TGCAGCGTGGAACAGGGGGAGACCTACGAGCAGTACTTC. Its protein is CSVEQGETYEQYF.